This T cell receptor (beta chain) was captured by sequencing in a study of T cell responses to AZD1222 COVID-19 vaccine. Only in-frame clones appear in the TCRdb table, and some are missing; sequencing was by immunoSEQ multiplex PCR. The profile covers some 280,000 clones, with 94% appearing a single time and roughly 0.6% taken by the ten largest. Germline V lookup: CDR1 LGHDT, CDR2 YNNKEL (reference sequence). This CDR3 has 12 residues. V lost 3 bases and J 6 bases, leaving 6 bases between the germline ends. The chain has TRBV3-1 (or the pseudogene TRBV3-2) and TRBJ2-1; unclear D gene. The sequence came from an adult who received the AZD1222 COVID-19 vaccine. This specimen was peripheral blood, taken 28 days after the second AZD1222 dose. In nucleotides, the CDR3 is TGTGCCAGCAGCCACGCAATCAATGAGCAGTTCTTC. It is translated as CASSHAINEQFF.